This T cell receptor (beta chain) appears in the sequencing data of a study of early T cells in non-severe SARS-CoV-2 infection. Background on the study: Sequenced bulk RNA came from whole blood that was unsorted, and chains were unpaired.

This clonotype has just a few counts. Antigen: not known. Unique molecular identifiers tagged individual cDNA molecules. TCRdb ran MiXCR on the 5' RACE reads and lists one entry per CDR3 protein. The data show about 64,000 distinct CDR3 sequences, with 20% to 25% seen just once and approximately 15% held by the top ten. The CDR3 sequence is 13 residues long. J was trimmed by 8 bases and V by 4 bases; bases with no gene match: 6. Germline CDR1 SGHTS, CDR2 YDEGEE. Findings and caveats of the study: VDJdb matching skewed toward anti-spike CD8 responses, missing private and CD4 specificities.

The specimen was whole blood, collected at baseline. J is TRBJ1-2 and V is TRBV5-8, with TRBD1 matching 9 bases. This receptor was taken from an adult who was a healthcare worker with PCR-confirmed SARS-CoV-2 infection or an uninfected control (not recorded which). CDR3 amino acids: CASSTDRGGGYTF. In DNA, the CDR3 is TGTGCCAGCAGCACGGACAGGGGCGGCGGCTACACCTTC.